This T cell receptor (beta chain) was sequenced in a study of blood T cell repertoires in COVID-19. Study in general: Sources were T cells, B-cell-depleted T cells, or PBMCs; the material itself was cDNA or gDNA.

V shed 3 bases and J shed 0 bases, with 6 bases lying between them. This CDR3 has 13 amino acids. Some clones are missing from TCRdb's copy, which holds only in-frame ones; the method was immunoSEQ multiplex PCR. The sample shows roughly 120,000 clones, about 74% of them seen only once. This sequence joins TRBV12-3 or TRBV12-4 and TRBJ2-7; D is undetermined. This receptor was obtained from a man older than 75 with COVID-19, enrolled during active disease. The sample consisted of peripheral blood. CDR3 sequence (DNA): TGTGCCAGCAGTTTCACAGTCTCCTACGAGCAGTACTTC. This translates into CASSFTVSYEQYF.